One sample yielded the 3 T cell receptor beta chains listed below, sequenced in a study of T-cell reconstitution after alpha-beta-depleted transplantation in children. During its preparation, the TCRbeta library received unique molecular identifiers. MiXCR, run by TCRdb on the PCR reads, gives a single entry per CDR3 protein. The sample includes over 100,000 distinct CDR3 sequences, over 6% of them seen just once. Sequencing used PBMCs, obtained before TCRalphabeta/CD19-depleted stem cell transplant. These receptors all come from a boy between 2 and 10 years old with acute lymphoblastic leukemia, due to receive a stem cell transplant.

This clonotype was observed at least ten times. The chain couples TRBV5-1 to TRBJ1-2; D not resolved. V lost 0 bases and J lost 5, with 11 bases in between. From germline, CDR1 is SGHRS and CDR2 YFSETQ. The CDR3 is made up of 14 amino acids. The CDR3 nucleotides are TGCGCCAGCAGCTTGGATTTCCGGAGGTATGGCTACACCTTC. Translation gives CASSLDFRRYGYTF.

The gene calls are TRBV6-2 or TRBV6-3 and TRBJ1-1; no definite D call. Looked up from germline, CDR1 is MNHEY and CDR2 is SVGEGT. V lost 0 bases and J 11 bases, leaving 10 bases between the germline ends. The CDR3 contains 12 residues. DNA of the CDR3: TGTGCCAGCAGTTACTCTACCTTTTCGGCTTTCTTT. Translation: CASSYSTFSAFF.

The sample holds many counts of this clonotype. The chain links TRBV7-2 to TRBJ2-3, with D unresolved. V was cut by 1 base and J by 7 bases, with 6 bases left in between. CDR1 SGHTA and CDR2 FQGNSA come from the germline V gene. This CDR3 has 12 residues. The CDR3 DNA follows: TGTGCCAGCAGCTTAGTCCTAAATACGCAGTATTTT. Amino acids: CASSLVLNTQYF.